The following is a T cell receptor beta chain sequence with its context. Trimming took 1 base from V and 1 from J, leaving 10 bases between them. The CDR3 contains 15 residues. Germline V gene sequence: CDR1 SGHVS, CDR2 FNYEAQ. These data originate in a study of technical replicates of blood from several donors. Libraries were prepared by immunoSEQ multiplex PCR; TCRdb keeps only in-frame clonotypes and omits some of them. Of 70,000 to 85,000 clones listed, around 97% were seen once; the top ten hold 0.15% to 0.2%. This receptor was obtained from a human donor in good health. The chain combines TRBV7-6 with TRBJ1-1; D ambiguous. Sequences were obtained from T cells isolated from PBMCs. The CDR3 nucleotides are TGTGCCAGCAGCTTAGGGACTTATGAGAACACTGAAGCTTTCTTT. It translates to CASSLGTYENTEAFF.